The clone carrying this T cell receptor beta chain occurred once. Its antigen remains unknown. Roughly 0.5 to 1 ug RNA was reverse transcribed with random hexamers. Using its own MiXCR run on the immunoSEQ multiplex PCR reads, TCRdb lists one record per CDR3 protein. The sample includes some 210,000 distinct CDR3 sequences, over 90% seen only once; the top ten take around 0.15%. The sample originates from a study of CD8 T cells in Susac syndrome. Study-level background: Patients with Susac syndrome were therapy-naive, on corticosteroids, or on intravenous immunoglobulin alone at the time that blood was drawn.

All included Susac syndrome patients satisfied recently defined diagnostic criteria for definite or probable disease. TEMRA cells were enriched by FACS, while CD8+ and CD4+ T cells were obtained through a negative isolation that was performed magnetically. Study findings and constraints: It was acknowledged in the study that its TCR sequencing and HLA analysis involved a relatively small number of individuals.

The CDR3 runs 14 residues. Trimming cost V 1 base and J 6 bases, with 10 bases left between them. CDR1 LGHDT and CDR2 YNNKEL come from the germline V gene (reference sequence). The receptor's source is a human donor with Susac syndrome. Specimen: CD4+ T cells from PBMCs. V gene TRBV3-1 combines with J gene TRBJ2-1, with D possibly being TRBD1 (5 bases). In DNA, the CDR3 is TGTGCCAGCAGCCAAGGCAGGGTGGTCAATGAGCAGTTCTTC. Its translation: CASSQGRVVNEQFF.